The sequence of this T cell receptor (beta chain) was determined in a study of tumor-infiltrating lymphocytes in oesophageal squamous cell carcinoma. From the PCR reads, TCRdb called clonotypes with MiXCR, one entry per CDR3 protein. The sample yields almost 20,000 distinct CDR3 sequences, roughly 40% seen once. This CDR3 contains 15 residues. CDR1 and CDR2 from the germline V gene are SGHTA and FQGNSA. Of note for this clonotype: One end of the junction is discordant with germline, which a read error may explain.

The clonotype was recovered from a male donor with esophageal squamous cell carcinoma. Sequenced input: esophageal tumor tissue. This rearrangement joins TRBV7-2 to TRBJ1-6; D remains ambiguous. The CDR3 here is CASSSSSGSLYEQYF. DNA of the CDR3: TGTGCCAGCAGCTCCTCTAGCGGGAGTTTATACGAGCAGTACTTT.